A single sample is the source of the 19 T cell receptor beta chains below, sequenced in a study of post-analysis software for immune sequencing data. Researchers reported that TCR beta cDNA libraries carried unique molecular identifiers. TCRdb passed the PCR reads through MiXCR, listing each CDR3 protein once. The sample contains hundreds of thousands of distinct CDR3 sequences, roughly 27% of which appear only once. Regarding the study as a whole: Higher frequency in patients than in controls was seen for roughly five TRBV segments, with TRBV5-6, TRBV5-1 and TRBV20-1 among them.

These receptors' targets are unknown. Sequenced sample: blood. These receptors came from a girl aged 5-17 years with multiple sclerosis.

The rearrangement joins TRBV4-1 to TRBJ2-5; maybe TRBD2 (6 bases). The CDR3 is 16 residues long. In germline, CDR1 is MGHRA, CDR2 YSYEKL. V was clipped by 2 bases and J by 1 base, with 14 bases between them. The CDR3 nucleotides read TGCGCCAGCAGCCAACTCCGAATGGGGGGCCAAGAGACCCAGTACTTC. Encoded protein: CASSQLRMGGQETQYF.

The chain couples TRBV18 to TRBJ2-6; D ambiguous. Germline V gene lookup returns CDR1 KGHSH and CDR2 LQKENI. The CDR3 length is 16 residues. V was shortened by 2 bases and J by 3 bases, with 11 bases between the two germline ends. CDR3 DNA: TGTGCCAGCTCACCATTAGGCCTGGTTGGGGCCAACGTCCTGACTTTC. Encoded protein: CASSPLGLVGANVLTF.

V gene TRBV5-1 combines with J gene TRBJ2-5; D may be TRBD2 (6 bases). The CDR3 is 14 amino acids. Germline V gives CDR1 SGHRS, CDR2 YFSETQ. Trimming pared 5 bases from V and 3 bases from J, leaving 14 bases between. The CDR3 loop is CASSHGLSEETQYF. The CDR3 region has the DNA TGCGCCAGCAGTCACGGACTATCGGAAGAGACCCAGTACTTC.

CDR3 DNA: TGTGCCAGCAGTTCCCGCCGGAGGCAGGGGGCGCGGGAGACCCAGTACTTC. It translates to CASSSRRRQGARETQYF. The rearrangement joins TRBV28 to TRBJ2-7; 8 bases are shared with TRBD1. The J call may be wrong; the DNA end is better matched by TRBJ2-5. The CDR3 is made up of 17 amino acids. Germline assignment: CDR1 MDHEN and CDR2 SYDVKM.

A few counts support this clonotype. This chain joins TRBV2 and TRBJ1-2, with a tentative D call TRBD1 (6 bases). The V gene's germline CDR1 is SNHLY and CDR2 FYNNEI. CDR3 length: 14 residues. V lost 10 bases and J lost 7, with 22 bases in between. CDR3 region: CATRGGPGVGGYTF. The CDR3 DNA sequence: TGTGCCACCCGAGGGGGACCCGGGGTCGGTGGCTACACCTTC.

The chain uses TRBV20-1 and TRBJ2-7, with TRBD2 matching over 8 bases. This CDR3 region has 13 residues. V trimming: 1 base; J trimming: 6 bases; junction bases outside the gene matches: 5. Germline V gene data show CDR1 as DFQATT and CDR2 as SNEGSKA (reference sequence). The CDR3: CSARARLAGEQYF. The CDR3 DNA reads as TGCAGTGCTAGAGCGCGGCTAGCGGGCGAGCAGTACTTC.

The rearrangement uses TRBV3-1 and TRBJ1-1, with D perhaps TRBD1 (6 bases). The CDR3 extends over 15 amino acids. Trimming pared 1 base from V and 8 bases from J, leaving 17 bases between. CDR1 is LGHDT and CDR2 is YNNKEL in the germline V gene (reference sequence). The CDR3 region has the DNA TGTGCCAGCAGCCAAGTTGGCAGGGGACGTTCAGAAGCTTTCTTT. It codes for CASSQVGRGRSEAFF.

This clonotype was detected only a few times. This chain's CDR3 is CASSLGGGREQFF. For the CDR3, the DNA is TGTGCCAGCAGTTTAGGGGGAGGACGGGAGCAGTTCTTC. This chain uses TRBV12-3 or TRBV12-4 with TRBJ2-1, with a possible D match to TRBD2 (6 bases). The CDR3 contains 13 residues. The V and J ends lost 1 base and 10 bases respectively, with 11 bases between them.

J is TRBJ2-2 and V is TRBV5-1; 9 bases map to TRBD2. J lost 4 bases, V lost 4 bases, and 8 bases had no gene match. Germline V lookup: CDR1 SGHRS, CDR2 YFSETQ. The CDR3 spans 16 residues. The CDR3 sequence is CASSLTSGKVTGELFF. CDR3 bases: TGCGCCAGCAGCCTGACTAGCGGTAAGGTCACCGGGGAGCTGTTTTTT.

CDR3 in amino acids: CASSQHTQGANQPQHF. The DNA of the CDR3 is TGTGCCAGCAGTCAGCATACACAGGGGGCGAATCAGCCCCAGCATTTT. This chain joins TRBV27 and TRBJ1-5; 9 bases match TRBD1. Trimming removed 5 bases from V and 4 bases from J; junction bases left unmatched: 9. CDR1 is MNHEY, CDR2 SMNVEV, per germline (reference sequence). The CDR3 totals 16 residues.

The sample holds a few counts of this clonotype. The chain couples TRBV6-5 to TRBJ2-7; tentatively, D is TRBD2 (6 bases). With 5 bases removed from V and 3 bases from J, the gap between germline ends came to 20 bases. CDR1 is MNHEY and CDR2 is SVGAGI in the germline V gene. This CDR3 contains 16 residues. The CDR3 spells CASSPHGTQPYYEQYF. As DNA, the CDR3 is TGTGCCAGCAGTCCCCACGGGACTCAACCATACTACGAGCAGTACTTC.

This chain's CDR3 is CASSWPSGGSDTQYF. The CDR3, as DNA: TGTGCCAGCAGTTGGCCTAGCGGGGGCTCAGATACGCAGTATTTT. This chain links TRBV27 with TRBJ2-3, with 10 bases matching TRBD2. The CDR3 extends over 15 amino acids. V shed 4 bases and J 4 bases; nucleotides not matched to a gene: 5. CDR1 is MNHEY and CDR2 is SMNVEV in the germline V gene (reference sequence).

As for this clonotype: One base away lies a much larger clone, so this may be a sequencing read error. The gene calls are TRBV7-9 and TRBJ2-1; D is possibly TRBD1 or TRBD2 (5 bases each). Per the germline V gene, CDR1 is SEHNR and CDR2 is FQNEAQ (reference sequence). Trimming took 5 bases from V and 5 from J, leaving 16 bases between them. The CDR3 runs 15 residues. The CDR3 bases are TGTGCCAGCAGCCAGGGCCGGGACCTCAACAATGAGCAGTTCTTC. Translated, it gives CASSQGRDLNNEQFF. Full variable domain (outside the CDR3, taken from reference TRBV7-9 and TRBJ2-1): DTGVSQNPRHKITKRGQNVTFRCDPISEHNRLYWYRQTLGQGPEFLTYFQNEAQLEKSRLLSDRFSAERPKGSFSTLEIQRTEQGDSAMYLCASSQGRDLNNEQFFGPGTRLTVL.

Only a few counts were recorded for this clonotype. V gene TRBV7-2 combines with J gene TRBJ1-5; TRBD1 agrees at 8 bases. Trimming at V came to 1 base and at J to 1 base, leaving 6 bases not matched to a gene. The CDR3 spans 17 residues. CDR1 and CDR2 (germline): SGHTA, FQGNSA. The CDR3 loop reads CASSLGHRTGSNQPQHF. Here the CDR3 DNA reads TGTGCCAGCAGCTTAGGTCACCGGACAGGGAGCAATCAGCCCCAGCATTTT.

The genes are TRBV6-1 and TRBJ2-1, with TRBD2 matching 10 bases. The CDR3 length is 13 residues. Trimming removed 7 bases from V and 9 bases from J; junction bases left unmatched: 6. CDR1 is MNHNS and CDR2 is SASEGT in the germline V gene. The CDR3 bases are TGTGCCAGCATCACTAGCGGGGTTGGTGAGCAGTTCTTC. Amino acids: CASITSGVGEQFF.

As DNA, the CDR3 is TGTGCCAGCAGTATGACAACCCACCAAGAGACCCAGTACTTC. Translation gives CASSMTTHQETQYF. The chain employs TRBV12-3 or TRBV12-4 and TRBJ2-5; D gene unclear. The germline V and J ends were trimmed by 5 bases and 0 bases, with 10 bases remaining between them. The CDR3 is 14 amino acids.

This clonotype was seen only a few times. This chain connects TRBV2 to TRBJ1-6; D is ambiguous. Trimming took 8 bases from V and 8 from J, leaving 19 bases between them. The germline V gene encodes CDR1 SNHLY and CDR2 FYNNEI. This CDR3 is built from 15 residues. CDR3 loop: CASWFLGAGDSPLHF. The DNA of the CDR3 is TGTGCCAGCTGGTTTTTGGGAGCAGGCGATTCACCCCTCCACTTT.

This clonotype was counted many times. V gene TRBV12-3 or TRBV12-4 combines with J gene TRBJ2-7; 8 bases match TRBD1. V was clipped by 6 bases and J by 4 bases; unmatched bases: 11. CDR3 length: 15 residues. The CDR3 sequence is CASSPRTGRRYEQYF. In nucleotides, the CDR3 is TGTGCCAGCAGCCCCAGGACAGGGAGGCGATACGAGCAGTACTTC.

This clonotype has a handful of counts. The gene calls are TRBV10-3 and TRBJ1-1, with D maybe TRBD1 (5 bases). This CDR3 is built from 11 residues. V was trimmed by 8 bases and J by 1 base, leaving 5 bases between them. Germline lookup yields CDR1 ENHRY and CDR2 SYGVKD. In DNA, the CDR3 is TGTGCCATCGGACAGAACACTGAAGCTTTCTTT. This sequence encodes CAIGQNTEAFF.